This TCR beta chain was captured in a study of cytomegalovirus exposure and HLA in healthy donors. The study, taken as a whole, reports: Highly shared variants forming one cluster were likely a sequencing artifact. Confirmation in vitro established that a few CMV-associated chains were specific for CMV antigens. Near-uniform donor sequencing depth was presumed by presence/absence analyses.

V lost 2 bases, J lost 5 bases, and 17 bases lay in between. CDR3 length: 16 residues. Germline V gene lookup returns CDR1 MNHEY and CDR2 SVGAGI. Vbeta (60) and Jbeta (13) primers were used in the PCR. Only in-frame clones appear in the TCRdb table, and some are missing; sequencing was by immunoSEQ multiplex PCR. The sample shows 90,000 to 110,000 clones, around 15% of them seen only once. This clone was detected only a few times. Its antigen is not known. The clonotype originates from a female donor in good health and CMV-seronegative. Sequencing was done on a sample of PBMCs. This chain links TRBV6-5 with TRBJ2-3, with D uncertain. Written as DNA, the CDR3 is TGTGCCAGCAGTTACAGGAGAGCCACCATGATAGATACGCAGTATTTT. This gives the protein CASSYRRATMIDTQYF.